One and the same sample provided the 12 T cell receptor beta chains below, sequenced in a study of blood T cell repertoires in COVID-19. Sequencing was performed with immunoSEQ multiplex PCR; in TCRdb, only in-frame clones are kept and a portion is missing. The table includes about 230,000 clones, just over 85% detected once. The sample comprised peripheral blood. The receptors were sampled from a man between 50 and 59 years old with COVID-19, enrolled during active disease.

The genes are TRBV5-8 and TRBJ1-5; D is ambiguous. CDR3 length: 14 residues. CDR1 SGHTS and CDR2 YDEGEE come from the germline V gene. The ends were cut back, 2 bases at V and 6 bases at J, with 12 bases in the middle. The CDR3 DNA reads TGTGCCAGCAGCTTTTTAACAGAGGGTCAGCCCCAGCATTTT. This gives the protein CASSFLTEGQPQHF.

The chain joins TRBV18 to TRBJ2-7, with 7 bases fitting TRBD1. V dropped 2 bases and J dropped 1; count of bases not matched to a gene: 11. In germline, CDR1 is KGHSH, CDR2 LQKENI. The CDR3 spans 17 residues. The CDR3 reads CASSPFTGTDYSYEQYF. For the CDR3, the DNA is TGTGCCAGCTCACCATTCACGGGGACAGACTATTCCTACGAGCAGTACTTC.

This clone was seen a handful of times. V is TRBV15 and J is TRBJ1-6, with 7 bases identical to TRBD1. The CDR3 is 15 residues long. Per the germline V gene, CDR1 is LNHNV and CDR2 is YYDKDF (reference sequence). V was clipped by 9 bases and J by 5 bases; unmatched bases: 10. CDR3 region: CATASDRTDNSPLHF. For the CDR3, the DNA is TGTGCCACGGCCTCGGACAGGACGGATAATTCACCCCTCCACTTT.

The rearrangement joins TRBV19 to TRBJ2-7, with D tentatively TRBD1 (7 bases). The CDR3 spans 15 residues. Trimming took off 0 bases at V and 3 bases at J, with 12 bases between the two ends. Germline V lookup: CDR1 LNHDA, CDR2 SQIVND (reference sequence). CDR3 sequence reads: CASSIDSGGLYEQYF. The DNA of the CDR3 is TGTGCCAGTAGTATAGATTCAGGGGGACTCTACGAGCAGTACTTC.

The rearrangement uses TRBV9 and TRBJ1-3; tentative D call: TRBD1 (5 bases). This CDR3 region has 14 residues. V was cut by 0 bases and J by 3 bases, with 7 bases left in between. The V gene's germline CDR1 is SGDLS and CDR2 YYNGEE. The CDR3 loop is CASSVEGIGNTIYF. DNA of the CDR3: TGTGCCAGCAGCGTAGAGGGGATTGGAAACACCATATATTTT.

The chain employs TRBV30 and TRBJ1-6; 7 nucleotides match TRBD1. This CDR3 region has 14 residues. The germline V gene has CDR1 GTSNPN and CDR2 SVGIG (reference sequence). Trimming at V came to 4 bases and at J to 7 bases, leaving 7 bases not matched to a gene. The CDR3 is CAWNRGGQNSPLHF. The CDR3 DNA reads TGTGCCTGGAACAGAGGGGGCCAAAATTCACCCCTCCACTTT.

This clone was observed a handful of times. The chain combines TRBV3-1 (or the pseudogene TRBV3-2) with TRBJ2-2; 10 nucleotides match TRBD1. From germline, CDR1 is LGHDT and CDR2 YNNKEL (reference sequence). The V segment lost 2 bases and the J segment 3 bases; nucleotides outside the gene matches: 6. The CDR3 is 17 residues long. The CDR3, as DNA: TGTGCCAGCAGCCAACCGAGACAGGGGGCGGACACCGGGGAGCTGTTTTTT. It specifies CASSQPRQGADTGELFF.

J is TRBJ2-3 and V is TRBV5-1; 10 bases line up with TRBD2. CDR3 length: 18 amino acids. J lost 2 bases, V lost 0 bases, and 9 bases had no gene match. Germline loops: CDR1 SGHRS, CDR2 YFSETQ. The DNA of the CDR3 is TGCGCCAGCAGCTTGGTCCTAGCGGGAGTTAGTACCACAGATACGCAGTATTTT. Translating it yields CASSLVLAGVSTTDTQYF.

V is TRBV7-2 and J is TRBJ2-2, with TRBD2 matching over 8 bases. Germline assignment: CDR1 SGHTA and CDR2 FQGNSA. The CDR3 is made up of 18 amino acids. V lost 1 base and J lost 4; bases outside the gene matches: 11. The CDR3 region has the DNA TGTGCCAGCAGCTTAGACCACGGGAGGGCCCCTGCCACCGGGGAGCTGTTTTTT. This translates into CASSLDHGRAPATGELFF.

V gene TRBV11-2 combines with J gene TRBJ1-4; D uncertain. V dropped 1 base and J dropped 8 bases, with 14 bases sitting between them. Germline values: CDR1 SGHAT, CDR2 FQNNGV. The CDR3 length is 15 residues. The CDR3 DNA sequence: TGTGCCAGCAGCTTAGCTTGGAACAGTGCCGAAAAACTGTTTTTT. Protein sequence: CASSLAWNSAEKLFF.

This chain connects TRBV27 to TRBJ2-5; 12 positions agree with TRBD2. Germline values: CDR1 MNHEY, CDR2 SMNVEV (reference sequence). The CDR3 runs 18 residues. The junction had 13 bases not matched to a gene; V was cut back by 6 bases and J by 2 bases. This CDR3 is CASRTRLAGVRLQETQYF. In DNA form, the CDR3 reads TGTGCCAGCAGGACCCGACTAGCGGGAGTCCGTCTGCAAGAGACCCAGTACTTC.

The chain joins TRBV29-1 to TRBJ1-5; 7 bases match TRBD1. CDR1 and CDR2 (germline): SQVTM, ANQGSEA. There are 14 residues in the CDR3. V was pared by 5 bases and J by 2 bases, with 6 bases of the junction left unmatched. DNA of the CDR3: TGCAGCGTTAAGGGGGCATCGGGCAATCAGCCCCAGCATTTT. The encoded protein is CSVKGASGNQPQHF.